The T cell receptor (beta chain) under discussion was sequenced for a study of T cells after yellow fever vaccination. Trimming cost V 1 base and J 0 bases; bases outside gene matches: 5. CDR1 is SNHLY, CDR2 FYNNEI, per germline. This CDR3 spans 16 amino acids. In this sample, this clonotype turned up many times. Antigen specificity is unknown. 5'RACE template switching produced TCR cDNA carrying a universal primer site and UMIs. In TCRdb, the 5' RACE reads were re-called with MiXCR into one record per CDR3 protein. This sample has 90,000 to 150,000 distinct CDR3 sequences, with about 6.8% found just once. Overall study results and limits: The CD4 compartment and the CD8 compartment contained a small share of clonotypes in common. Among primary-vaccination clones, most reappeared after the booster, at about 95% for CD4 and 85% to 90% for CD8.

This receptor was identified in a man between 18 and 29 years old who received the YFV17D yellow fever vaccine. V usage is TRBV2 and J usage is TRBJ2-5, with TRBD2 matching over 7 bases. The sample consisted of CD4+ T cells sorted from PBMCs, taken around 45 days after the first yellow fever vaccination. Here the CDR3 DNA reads TGTGCCAGCAGTGAAGGGGGGGGAGTGTACCAAGAGACCCAGTACTTC. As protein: CASSEGGGVYQETQYF.